This TCR beta chain was identified in a study of monozygotic twins with inflammatory bowel disease. Findings and limits, study-wide: There was no way to distinguish the different T cell subtypes.

CDR3 size: 16 residues. Germline V CDR1 and CDR2: SQVTM, ANQGSEA. TCRdb reprocessed the 5' RACE reads, with one entry per CDR3 protein and no DNA. The listing records more than 300,000 distinct CDR3 sequences. With respect to this clonotype: Its antigen is not known.

The clonotype originates from a human donor with ulcerative colitis or Crohn's disease, or a healthy co-twin of an affected twin (not recorded which). V is TRBV29-1 and J is TRBJ2-2; TCRdb selects TRBD1, and the lack of DNA leaves this call unchecked. The sequenced sample consisted of blood. The CDR3 here is CSVEVGTGMNTGELFF.